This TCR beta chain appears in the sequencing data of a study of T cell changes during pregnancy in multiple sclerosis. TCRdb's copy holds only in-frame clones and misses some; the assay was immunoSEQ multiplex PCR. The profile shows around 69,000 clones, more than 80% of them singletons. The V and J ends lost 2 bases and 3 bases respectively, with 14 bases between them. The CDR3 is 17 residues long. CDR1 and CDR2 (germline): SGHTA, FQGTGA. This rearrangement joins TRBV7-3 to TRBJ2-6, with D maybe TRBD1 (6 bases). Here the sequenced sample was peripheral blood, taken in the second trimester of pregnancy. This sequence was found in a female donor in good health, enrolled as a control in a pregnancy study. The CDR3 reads CASSLLPGAGGANVLTF. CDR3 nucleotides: TGTGCCAGCAGCTTACTTCCAGGGGCAGGTGGGGCCAACGTCCTGACTTTC.